These T cell receptor beta chains were read from a single sample in a study of cytomegalovirus exposure and HLA in healthy donors. Clones were read by immunoSEQ multiplex PCR, and TCRdb kept only the in-frame ones, dropping some. The table has 140,000 or so clones, around 66% seen once; the top ten hold 6.5%. The sample comprised PBMCs. The receptors shown here come from a woman aged 55 to 70 in good health and CMV-seronegative. Each CDR3 is given with its conserved first and last residue. D genes are given only for firm matches. Size values are once, few and many counts, or a class for expanded clones, and some rows have none.

V gene	clone size	D gene	J gene	CDR3 DNA	CDR3 protein
TRBV5-6	-	TRBD1	TRBJ1-1	TGTGCCAGCAGCTGGGTCGACAGGGGGGCCACTGAAGCTTTCTTT	CASSWVDRGATEAFF
TRBV27	few	-	TRBJ1-1	TGTGCCAGCAGTAGACCGGGACAAGGGAACACTGAAGCTTTCTTT	CASSRPGQGNTEAFF
TRBV7-9	-	TRBD1	TRBJ1-2	TGTGCCAGCAGCTTAGGCAGGGGGTCTAACTATGGCTACACCTTC	CASSLGRGSNYGYTF
TRBV7-2	-	-	TRBJ1-4	TGTGCCAGCAGCCCCCAGGGTTCGTACGGAGAAAAACTGTTTTTT	CASSPQGSYGEKLFF
TRBV7-6	few	TRBD2	TRBJ2-7	TGTGCCAGCAGCCCGGTCGGTAGCGGGAGTACGAGCTACGAGCAGTACTTC	CASSPVGSGSTSYEQYF
TRBV10-2	-	-	TRBJ1-5	TGCGCCAGCAGCTTAACAGGGAATCAGCCCCAGCATTTT	CASSLTGNQPQHF
TRBV18	-	TRBD1	TRBJ2-2	TGTGCCAGCTCACCACCGGGCAGGGGGCGCAGCGGGGAGCTGTTTTTT	CASSPPGRGRSGELFF
TRBV29-1	-	TRBD1	TRBJ1-1	TGCAGCGTCGGTGGGACAGGGGCGACTGAAGCTTTCTTT	CSVGGTGATEAFF
TRBV7-2	-	TRBD2	TRBJ2-5	TGTGCCAGCAGCTTAGCTAGCGGGAACCTAGAGACCCAGTACTTC	CASSLASGNLETQYF
TRBV9	-	-	TRBJ2-4	TGTGCCAGCAGCGTAGAGGAAGGTCTAGCGAACATTCAGTACTTC	CASSVEEGLANIQYF
TRBV2	-	TRBD1	TRBJ2-5	TGTGCCAGCGGAAAGGACAGGGCGGGGGAGACCCAGTACTTC	CASGKDRAGETQYF